A single sample gave rise to the 28 T cell receptor beta chains below, sequenced in a study of blood T cell repertoires in COVID-19. Clones were read by immunoSEQ multiplex PCR, and TCRdb kept only the in-frame ones, dropping some. The sample consists of a few hundred thousand clones, approximately 85% of them appearing once. The sequenced sample was PBMCs or T cells enriched from blood (not recorded which). Every receptor here comes from a man younger than 40 who had recovered from COVID-19.

This chain connects TRBV6-6 to TRBJ1-5; 7 positions agree with TRBD1. CDR3 length: 17 residues. With V trimmed by 5 bases and J by 0 bases, 10 bases remained unmatched. Germline assignment: CDR1 MNHNY and CDR2 SVGAGI (reference sequence). In DNA form, the CDR3 reads TGTGCCAGCAGTCTCACAGGGGTGGCCCATAGCAATCAGCCCCAGCATTTT. It encodes CASSLTGVAHSNQPQHF.

The chain uses TRBV19 and TRBJ1-1; D ambiguous. This CDR3 is 14 amino acids long. Germline-derived CDR1 and CDR2 are LNHDA and SQIVND (reference sequence). The germline V and J ends were trimmed by 7 bases and 2 bases, with 14 bases remaining between them. The CDR3 DNA sequence: TGTGCCAGTAAAGTCGGAGAGAGAAACACTGAAGCTTTCTTT. Translated: CASKVGERNTEAFF.

The chain uses TRBV7-3 and TRBJ2-1; 10 bases match TRBD2. The CDR3 runs 16 residues. Trimming took 3 bases from V and 3 from J; bases not matched to a gene: 5. CDR1 SGHTA and CDR2 FQGTGA come from the germline V gene. The CDR3 sequence is CASSFSGGTSYNEQFF. CDR3 nucleotide sequence: TGTGCCAGCAGCTTTAGCGGGGGGACTAGCTACAATGAGCAGTTCTTC.

This chain uses TRBV18 with TRBJ2-5; D is perhaps TRBD1 (7 bases). The germline CDR1 and CDR2 sequences are KGHSH and LQKENI. The CDR3 runs to 12 residues. The ends were cut back, 3 bases at V and 11 bases at J, with 13 bases in the middle. DNA for the CDR3: TGTGCCAGCTCACCTGGAGGGGGCGGGCAGTACTTC. It specifies CASSPGGGGQYF.

This clone was observed a few times. The gene calls are TRBV5-6 and TRBJ1-6, with 7 bases matching TRBD1. V shed 4 bases and J 6 bases; nucleotides not matched to a gene: 4. Germline V gives CDR1 SGHDT, CDR2 YYEEEE. There are 14 residues in the CDR3. In DNA form, the CDR3 reads TGTGCCAGCAGCACAGGGGTTCGTAATTCACCCCTCCACTTT. This encodes CASSTGVRNSPLHF.

This chain uses TRBV21-1 with TRBJ1-1; TRBD1, the table's D call, lacks a check against the DNA. TRBV21-1 constitutes a pseudogene. CDR3 length: 14 amino acids. CDR3 loop: CASSRDREDTEAFF. The CDR3 DNA follows: TGTGCCAGCAGCCGAGACAGGGAGGATACTGAAGCTTTCTTT.

V and J are TRBV7-2 and TRBJ1-2; TRBD1 might be the D (6 bases). V was trimmed by 1 base and J by 8 bases, leaving 17 bases between them. This CDR3 is built from 15 residues. The germline V gene has CDR1 SGHTA and CDR2 FQGNSA. The CDR3, as DNA: TGTGCCAGCAGCTTAGACCCTAACAGGGAACGGGGCTACACCTTC. The encoded protein is CASSLDPNRERGYTF.

This clone was seen more than once but under ten times. J is TRBJ1-2 and V is TRBV10-3; TRBD1 matches at 8 bases. CDR1 and CDR2 from the germline V gene are ENHRY and SYGVKD. V trimming: 3 bases; J trimming: 8 bases; junction bases outside the gene matches: 5. The CDR3 is 13 residues long. CDR3 loop: CAISDSRGQGYTF. In DNA form, the CDR3 reads TGTGCCATCAGTGATTCCAGGGGGCAAGGCTACACCTTC.

The chain employs TRBV4-1 and TRBJ1-2; D gene uncertain. Looked up from germline, CDR1 is MGHRA and CDR2 is YSYEKL. The CDR3 totals 12 residues. Trimming removed 10 bases from V and 8 bases from J, with 17 bases in between. CDR3 residues: CATWRGRHGYTF. The CDR3 DNA reads as TGCGCCACTTGGCGAGGTAGGCACGGCTACACCTTC.

V is TRBV7-3 and J is TRBJ1-1; D possibly corresponds to TRBD1 (5 bases). The germline V gene has CDR1 SGHTA and CDR2 FQGTGA. The germline V and J ends were trimmed by 3 bases and 0 bases, with 8 bases remaining between them. The CDR3 is 14 residues long. The CDR3 here is CASSLGGLNTEAFF. In DNA, the CDR3 is TGTGCCAGCAGCTTGGGGGGGTTGAACACTGAAGCTTTCTTT.

This chain uses TRBV29-1 with TRBJ1-2, with 8 bases identical to TRBD1. The CDR3 covers 13 residues. Trimming cost V 7 bases and J 6 bases; bases outside gene matches: 10. Looked up from germline, CDR1 is SQVTM and CDR2 is ANQGSEA. CDR3 protein: CSALGDRLNGYTF. The CDR3 DNA follows: TGCAGCGCCCTCGGGGACAGGCTGAATGGCTACACCTTC.

The V and J genes are TRBV30 and TRBJ2-3; D gene unclear. This CDR3 region has 15 residues. V lost 4 bases to trimming and J lost 2 bases, with 16 bases between them. CDR1 GTSNPN and CDR2 SVGIG come from the germline V gene (reference sequence). The CDR3 DNA reads TGTGCCTGGACTTACCTCAAGAGATTCACAGATACGCAGTATTTT. Encoded protein: CAWTYLKRFTDTQYF.

The V and J genes are TRBV18 and TRBJ1-3, with D possibly being TRBD1 (5 bases). The CDR3 covers 15 residues. Germline CDR1 KGHSH, CDR2 LQKENI. The ends were cut back, 6 bases at V and 3 bases at J, with 15 bases in the middle. CDR3 DNA sequence: TGTGCCAGCTCGCAGGACACAATGGGTGGAAACACCATATATTTT. Residues: CASSQDTMGGNTIYF.

The chain is built from TRBV7-3 and TRBJ2-3; 16 bases align to TRBD2. Germline V gives CDR1 SGHTA, CDR2 FQGTGA. J was trimmed by 7 bases and V by 0 bases; bases with no gene match: 7. The CDR3 runs 18 residues. CDR3 nucleotide sequence: TGTGCCAGCAGCTTAACCGGGACTAGCGGGGGGGCCGGGTATACGCAGTATTTT. Translated, it gives CASSLTGTSGGAGYTQYF.

The gene calls are TRBV5-1 and TRBJ1-6; weak D call: TRBD1 (6 bases). The V end was cut by 2 bases, the J end by 8 bases, with 14 bases between. CDR1 and CDR2 from the germline V gene are SGHRS and YFSETQ. This CDR3 contains 15 residues. The CDR3 DNA reads TGCGCCAGCAGCTTTGGTCAGGGGCGCTATTCACCCCTCCACTTT. This codes for CASSFGQGRYSPLHF.

J is TRBJ1-5 and V is TRBV27; D not certain. The CDR3 length is 14 residues. V was trimmed by 3 bases and J by 7 bases, leaving 13 bases between them. CDR1 and CDR2 (germline): MNHEY, SMNVEV (reference sequence). In DNA form, the CDR3 reads TGTGCCAGCAGTTTTAGCACCAGAGGACAGCCCCAGCATTTT. It encodes CASSFSTRGQPQHF.

This chain links TRBV5-4 with TRBJ1-1; 7 bases map to TRBD1. CDR1 and CDR2 from the germline V gene are SGHNT and YYREEE (reference sequence). CDR3 length equals 15 residues. The CDR3 loop is CAINWDPTGRTEAFF. The CDR3 DNA is TGTGCTATCAACTGGGACCCGACAGGGAGGACTGAAGCTTTCTTT.

The chain joins TRBV6-1 to TRBJ1-3; D not resolved. The length of the CDR3 is 17 residues. The germline gives CDR1 MNHNS, CDR2 SASEGT. Trimming cost V 0 bases and J 0 bases, with 12 bases left between them. The CDR3 nucleotides are TGTGCCAGCAGTGAAGCGCGCACGTTCATCTCTGGAAACACCATATATTTT. Protein: CASSEARTFISGNTIYF.

The rearrangement links TRBV6-5 to TRBJ1-5; the D gene is possibly TRBD1 (5 bases). From germline, CDR1 is MNHEY and CDR2 SVGAGI. The CDR3 contains 15 residues. Trimming pared 6 bases from V and 3 bases from J, leaving 15 bases between. The CDR3 loop reads CASSVGQGFNQPQHF. CDR3 bases: TGTGCCAGCAGCGTTGGACAAGGGTTCAATCAGCCCCAGCATTTT.

This chain uses TRBV19 with TRBJ2-2; 7 nucleotides line up with TRBD1. J was trimmed by 5 bases and V by 5 bases; bases with no gene match: 8. Germline CDR1 and CDR2: LNHDA and SQIVND (reference sequence). This CDR3 contains 15 residues. The CDR3, as DNA: TGTGCCAGTAGTCCCCGGGACAGTTTAACCGGGGAGCTGTTTTTT. This encodes CASSPRDSLTGELFF.

The chain carries TRBV14 and TRBJ1-1; D perhaps matches TRBD1 (6 bases). This CDR3 is built from 13 residues. Germline CDR1 and CDR2: SGHDN and FVKESK. V was shortened by 3 bases and J by 1 base, with 6 bases between the two germline ends. As DNA, the CDR3 is TGTGCCAGCAGCCACAGGGGGAACACTGAAGCTTTCTTT. Translating it yields CASSHRGNTEAFF.

The chain uses TRBV5-6 and TRBJ1-2; D possibly corresponds to TRBD1 (5 bases). Germline-derived CDR1 and CDR2 are SGHDT and YYEEEE. V lost 0 bases to trimming and J lost 4 bases, with 10 bases between them. The CDR3 extends over 14 amino acids. CDR3 bases: TGTGCCAGCAGCTTGGGACAGCCAGTCTATGGCTACACCTTC. Translated, it gives CASSLGQPVYGYTF. The full variable domain, its missing parts supplied by reference TRBV5-6 and TRBJ1-2, is DAGVTQSPTHLIKTRGQQVTLRCSPKSGHDTVSWYQQALGQGPQFIFQYYEEEERQRGNFPDRFSGHQFPNYSSELNVNALLLGDSALYLCASSLGQPVYGYTFGSGTRLTVV.

The genes are TRBV5-1 and TRBJ1-5; D is undetermined. The CDR3 spans 15 residues. Looked up from germline, CDR1 is SGHRS and CDR2 is YFSETQ. The V and J ends lost 0 bases and 1 base respectively, with 8 bases between them. The CDR3 loop is CASSLDIASNQPQHF. CDR3 DNA sequence: TGCGCCAGCAGCTTGGATATCGCGAGCAATCAGCCCCAGCATTTT.

The chain employs TRBV29-1 and TRBJ1-1, with 11 nucleotides matching TRBD1. This CDR3 is 14 amino acids long. Germline CDR1 is SQVTM and CDR2 is ANQGSEA. V lost 6 bases, J lost 0 bases, and 3 bases stayed unmatched. CDR3 residues: CSVKDRGLNTEAFF. The CDR3 DNA sequence: TGCAGCGTAAAGGACAGGGGGCTGAACACTGAAGCTTTCTTT. Drawing the rest from reference TRBV29-1 and TRBJ1-1, the complete variable domain is SAVISQKPSRDICQRGTSLTIQCQVDSQVTMMFWYRQQPGQSLTLIATANQGSEATYESGFVIDKFPISRPNLTFSTLTVSNMSPEDSSIYLCSVKDRGLNTEAFFGQGTRLTVV.

The chain joins TRBV5-1 to TRBJ2-3, with 8 bases that match TRBD1. V lost 3 bases, J lost 4 bases, and 4 bases stayed unmatched. Germline V gene lookup returns CDR1 SGHRS and CDR2 YFSETQ. CDR3 length: 14 amino acids. In nucleotides, the CDR3 is TGCGCCAGCAGCTCGGTGGGACAGGCAGATACGCAGTATTTT. Translation: CASSSVGQADTQYF.

The CDR3 here is CASSLGWRGGRETQYF. The CDR3 bases are TGCGCCAGCAGCTTGGGCTGGCGGGGGGGCCGGGAGACCCAGTACTTC. The chain combines TRBV5-1 with TRBJ2-5; 9 bases line up with TRBD2. The CDR3 sequence is 16 residues long. Germline lookup yields CDR1 SGHRS and CDR2 YFSETQ. V gave up 0 bases and J gave up 5 bases; unmatched junction bases: 8.

In its sample, this clone was seen a few times. V usage is TRBV5-1 and J usage is TRBJ1-2; TRBD1 agrees at 11 bases. V lost 4 bases and J lost 4; bases outside the gene matches: 9. The CDR3 has 16 amino acids. Germline CDR1 reads SGHRS; CDR2 reads YFSETQ. CDR3 DNA sequence: TGCGCCAGCAGCAAGGGGACAGGGGGAGAAGTCTATGGCTACACCTTC. This translates into CASSKGTGGEVYGYTF.

The gene calls are TRBV29-1 and TRBJ1-3; 10 nucleotides align to TRBD1. V trimming: 6 bases; J trimming: 0 bases; junction bases outside the gene matches: 8. This CDR3 has 16 amino acids. The germline V gene has CDR1 SQVTM and CDR2 ANQGSEA. CDR3 nucleotide sequence: TGCAGCGTGGGAATTGGACAGGGGGTCTCTGGAAACACCATATATTTT. This codes for CSVGIGQGVSGNTIYF.